Here is one T cell receptor beta chain with its context. Its antigen is unknown. No clone much larger than this one lies a single base away; base qualities are absent. The sample is drawn from a study of cytomegalovirus exposure and HLA in healthy donors (dated 2017 in TCRdb). About the study as a whole: An earlier analysis of some 620 of the donors reported about 280 Gb of sequence data and 117 million unique TCR beta sequences obtained from about 200 million T cells. An early release that covered some 640 HLA-typed donors contained about 300 gigabases of sequencing data and 70 million to 100 million unique TCR sequences. Of the roughly 410 genotyped donors, 70% to 90% were placed in the genetic ancestry cluster associated with self-reported Caucasian donors. The aim of the study was to test whether cataloging public T cell receptors could identify signatures of past pathogen exposure. The study profiled the T cell repertoires of about 720 subjects by immunosequencing and related them to cytomegalovirus serostatus. In addition to the first cohort of about 650 subjects, a separate validation cohort of 120 different subjects was used. To predict cytomegalovirus infection status, the study combined high-throughput TCR immunosequencing, statistical association of individual TCRs with disease status, and machine learning. To study patterns of TCR occurrence, a later analysis re-analyzed previously published TCR beta repertoires from 650 to 750 donors and added high-resolution HLA genotyping. Rather than drawing on any new phenotypic data, the later analysis identified candidate immune exposures from TCR beta sequences and the way those sequences occurred across donors. An earlier analysis of some 500 of the donors used high-throughput TCR beta sequencing to judge whether each TCR beta V gene segment behaved as functional or pseudogenic. Donor age, sex, ethnicity and CMV serostatus were compiled together with the repertoire data. A later genetic analysis took genome-wide SNP genotypes for about 65% of the roughly 670 donors and used that subset as a discovery cohort. Every discovery cohort repertoire had been produced on one sequencing platform. HLA typing included class I and class II loci at four-digit resolution. Typing coverage differed by locus: A, B, C, DRB1 and DQB1 were typed in about 620-630 donors, DQA1 in about 550, DPA1 in 600 to 610, and DPB1 in about 450. Several DR-DQ haplotypes were handled as single units for association and clustering because linkage in the cohort was strong. Across some 400 genotyped donors of the cohort, an average of approximately 240,000 unique TCR beta nucleotide sequences per donor were sequenced, and about a sixth of those sequences were non-productive. Findings and caveats that apply to the study as a whole: This cohort had only TCR beta chains sequenced, and the lack of alpha or paired-chain data limited which features could be detected. The earlier analysis of 587 of the donors excluded about 16 rarely observed V segments, including chromosome 9 orphons, because counts were too low. A later analysis found that TCR association rates varied across HLA loci, with DRB1 alleles showing the most associated TCRs and HLA-C alleles the fewest. In a later genetic analysis, a missense DCLRE1C variant was associated with V-gene and J-gene trimming of TCR beta chains, and the association was replicated in an independent cohort. Specific HLA alleles were associated with roughly 17,000 TCR beta sequences at a false discovery rate of 0.05 in a later analysis. Correlated functional status among segregating V segments might reflect linkage disequilibrium, but an unknown experimental factor could not be ruled out. Because HLA typing was missing for some donors at each locus, association tests included only the typed subset. A total of roughly 160 TCR beta chains were listed by the study as associated with cytomegalovirus. According to a later genetic analysis, donors in an Asian-associated ancestry cluster had fewer N-insertions in productive TCRs than the approximately 650-donor mean. Most CMV-associated TCR beta chains appeared to be HLA-restricted in a later analysis, and the HLA associations seemed to be driven largely by CMV exposure. Several of the top co-occurrence clusters appeared to be linked to parvovirus B19, influenza, CMV and Epstein-Barr virus, according to a later analysis. In vitro tests confirmed that a few of the cytomegalovirus-associated TCR beta chains recognize cytomegalovirus antigens. For the cohort, immune exposure information was limited to CMV serostatus. Cytomegalovirus status was reported to be diagnosed by the classifier with high specificity and sensitivity in both the original and validation cohorts. The presence/absence analyses assumed that sequencing depth was roughly uniform across donors, and that assumption may not be true. A further reported finding was that TCR beta sequences accurately predicted the HLA-A and HLA-B alleles for most subjects in the first cohort. According to the authors, the approach could potentially be generalized to other disease states and immunological phenotypes. While some public TCRs were present in many individuals, most TCR sequences turned up only very rarely across donors. Compared with equally common non-associated chains, HLA-associated TCR beta chains in a later analysis were more clonally expanded and had lower generation probabilities. Some IMGT-functional V segments, including TRBV6-2 and TRBV6-3, could not be distinguished by the 87-base-pair reads and were therefore excluded. A cluster of highly shared sequence variants was judged likely to represent a technical artifact of the sequencing pipeline. An earlier analysis of 587 of the donors showed that most TCR beta V segments appeared in productive rearrangements either about 87% or about 30% of the time, which broadly matched IMGT annotations. Strong co-occurrence of HLA alleles, especially DR and DQ, made assigning TCR associations to individual alleles difficult.

In total, around 600 healthy bone marrow donors made up the cohort. At the time of sampling, all cohort members were nominally healthy, though unrecorded immune exposures were likely present. The donor tested CMV seronegative, placing the donor among the roughly 340 seronegative members of the cohort. A peripheral blood sample was collected from each donor, and TCR beta sequencing was performed on peripheral blood mononuclear cells. Genomic DNA was extracted from the blood cell samples with the Qiagen DNeasy Blood Extraction Kit. There are 16 amino acids in the CDR3, from cysteine to phenylalanine inclusive. Only the CDR3 part of the read is kept: 48 bases, read in frame from the first base. The germline V gene (reference sequence) yields SEHNR for CDR1 and FQNEAQ for CDR2. V is cut back by 5 bases and J by 5 bases, with 12 bases in the junction unmatched. Receptor libraries were prepared by the immunoSEQ multiplex PCR assay. For the multiplex PCR, a mixture combining 60 forward primers for TCR Vbeta segments and 13 reverse primers for TCR Jbeta segments was used. A multiplex PCR assay on genomic DNA amplified the CDR3 region of rearranged TCR beta genes. Amplified TCR beta libraries were sequenced as 87-base-pair reads on the Illumina HiSeq System. On the authors' methods: Across the 600 to 700 repertoires, a later analysis counted some 81 million unique TCR beta chains, around 11 million of which were shared by at least two donors. To remove PCR and sequencing errors, raw reads were error-corrected and collapsed into unique sequences using a nearest-neighbor algorithm that merged closely related sequences. CDR3 sequences were aligned to IMGT reference sequences to assign V, D and J gene segments. For a sequence to be retained, a match of at least six nucleotides to both a V gene segment and a J gene segment was required. Rearrangements were classified as productive when the CDR3 lacked stop codons and remained in frame with V and J, and all other rearrangements were classified as non-productive. CDR3 was defined according to IMGT convention as the region running from the second conserved V-encoded cysteine to the conserved J-encoded phenylalanine. The earlier analysis of 587 of the donors excluded any sequence lacking an unambiguous match to a single V gene segment. In an earlier analysis of 450 to 700 of the donors, V segments were called functional above 56.7% productive rearrangements and were called segregating when the between-donor standard deviation exceeded 5%. A statistical classification framework was built to diagnose cytomegalovirus status from the catalog of TCR beta chain sequences. V and J gene assignment, in a later analysis, came from comparing TCR nucleotide sequences with IMGT/GENE-DB human TR gene sequences. In a later analysis, CDR3 sequences and most-parsimonious VDJ recombination scenarios were assigned using the TCRdist pipeline. In a later analysis, each TCR beta chain was defined by its CDR3 amino acid sequence together with its V-gene family, and reads without a unique V-gene family were excluded. A later analysis removed 550 to 650 highly shared, low-generation-probability nucleotide sequences to deal with suspected cross-contamination and a sequencing artifact. In a later analysis, a clonal expansion index was calculated for each public chain from normalized within-repertoire ranks of inferred template counts. In a later analysis, generation probabilities were computed with a VDJ recombination model fitted to out-of-frame rearrangements, and the resulting probabilities were checked against IGoR. In a later analysis, hypergeometric tests were used to score TCR-TCR, TCR-HLA and TCR-CMV co-occurrence, with a repertoire-size bias correction applied to TCR pairs. A later analysis estimated false discovery rates by permuting HLA or CMV assignments 20 times. In a later analysis, co-occurring TCRs were grouped using DBSCAN, with TCRdist sequence similarity added in when clustering inside HLA-allele-positive subsets. Repertoires with fewer than 30,000 or more than 120,000 public chains, plus five repertoires with anomalous nucleotide sharing, were excluded from co-occurrence clustering. Drawn from immuneACCESS, this table holds only the in-frame rearrangements with V and J called that TCRdb kept. Clones are partly lost; checked studies trace under half to an unresolved V gene and leave the rest unexplained. The DNA gave D and trimming, while V, J and clone size come from that table. The sample records fewer than 150,000 clones, under 90% of which are singletons. The top ten constitute over 2.5% of the sample.

This receptor was obtained from a male donor in good health and CMV-seronegative. The chain was built from TRBV7-9 and TRBJ2-7; 10 nucleotides in the junction match TRBD2. Source material: PBMCs. The DNA reads as follows: TGTGCCAGCAGCCCACCTCTAGCGGGAGTTATGGACGAGCAGTACTTC. Translated, it reads CASSPPLAGVMDEQYF.